This T cell receptor (beta chain) was sequenced during a study of blood T cell repertoires in COVID-19. Looking at the study overall: Samples of COVID-19 (acute and convalescent) were obtained from the United States, Italy and Spain. Sample material is recorded as cDNA or gDNA derived from T cells, B-cell-depleted T cells, or PBMCs.

How the authors handled the data: Scientists estimated how many nucleated cells there were by amplifying reference gene primers. The method was immunoSEQ multiplex PCR; TCRdb's version includes in-frame clones alone and lacks a portion of them. V, J and clone size reflect that table, while D and trimming were determined from the DNA. The sample holds under 25,000 clones; 70% to 90% are singletons and the top ten take 7.9%. The germline V gene encodes CDR1 SGHRS and CDR2 YFSETQ. There are 16 residues in the CDR3. The ends lost 4 bases at V and 9 bases at J; junction bases unmatched: 18. The source of this sequence is a human donor with active COVID-19. The donor label of this sample is uncertain. The chain employs TRBV5-1 and TRBJ2-5; 7 bases fit TRBD1. Sample: peripheral blood. This CDR3 is CASSIETQDRPTAQYF. CDR3 nucleotide sequence: TGCGCCAGCAGCATAGAGACACAGGACAGGCCTACGGCCCAGTACTTC.